These 19 T cell receptor beta chains were all obtained from the same sample, sequenced in a study of T cell responses to AZD1222 COVID-19 vaccine. TCRdb keeps only in-frame clones here, not all; method: immunoSEQ multiplex PCR. The data show 150,000 or so clones, around nine tenths seen once. Sequenced here: peripheral blood, sampled on day 0 of AZD1222 vaccination. These receptors originate from an adult in good health.

This clone has a single count. The chain is built from TRBV5-1 and TRBJ1-2, with D unresolved. This CDR3 has 13 residues. Germline V CDR1 and CDR2: SGHRS, YFSETQ. Between the trimmed V and J ends, which lost 5 bases and 8 bases, there was a span of 16 bases. The CDR3 coding sequence is TGCGCCAGCAGTCCTTTAAAGGAAGCAGGCTACACCTTC. The encoded protein is CASSPLKEAGYTF.

Here the CDR3 DNA reads TGTGCCAGCAGCCAAGTGGGGTGGGGCACTGAAGCTTTCTTT. Translation gives CASSQVGWGTEAFF. This chain uses TRBV3-1 (or the pseudogene TRBV3-2) with TRBJ1-1; D gene unclear. The CDR3 runs to 14 residues. V was trimmed by 1 base and J by 4 bases, leaving 10 bases between them. Germline CDR1 reads LGHDT; CDR2 reads YNNKEL (reference sequence).

The CDR3 reads CARSRGKNTGELFF. The CDR3 nucleotides are TGTGCCCGGTCCAGGGGGAAAAACACCGGGGAGCTGTTTTTT. V usage is TRBV2 and J usage is TRBJ2-2, with 7 positions matching TRBD1. The V gene's germline CDR1 is SNHLY and CDR2 FYNNEI. This CDR3 region has 14 residues. With V trimmed by 11 bases and J by 2 bases, 8 bases remained unmatched.

This chain joins TRBV25-1 and TRBJ1-1, with D possibly being TRBD1 (5 bases). Per germline, CDR1 MGHDK and CDR2 SYGVNS. V lost 1 base and J lost 4, with 10 bases in between. The CDR3 totals 14 residues. The DNA of the CDR3 is TGTGCCAGCAGTGAATTAGGGGTGGGCACTGAAGCTTTCTTT. Protein: CASSELGVGTEAFF.

The chain couples TRBV3-1 (or the pseudogene TRBV3-2) to TRBJ1-4, with a weak D call TRBD1 (5 bases). CDR1 and CDR2 (germline): LGHDT, YNNKEL (reference sequence). The V end was cut by 0 bases, the J end by 7 bases, with 6 bases between. This CDR3 is built from 13 residues. This chain's CDR3 is CASSQDGGEKLFF. In DNA form, the CDR3 reads TGTGCCAGCAGCCAAGATGGGGGTGAAAAACTGTTTTTT.

This chain uses TRBV19 with TRBJ1-2, with D maybe TRBD1 (6 bases). There are 14 residues in the CDR3. The V and J ends lost 5 bases and 2 bases respectively, with 12 bases between them. Germline values: CDR1 LNHDA, CDR2 SQIVND (reference sequence). This CDR3 reads CASSLGTLNYGYTF. The DNA of the CDR3 is TGTGCCAGTAGTCTAGGGACACTCAACTATGGCTACACCTTC.

The J gene is TRBJ1-1, the V gene TRBV6-5; D not certain. CDR3 size: 13 residues. The V gene lost 0 bases and the J gene lost 2 bases, with 4 bases spanning the gap. Looked up from germline, CDR1 is MNHEY and CDR2 is SVGAGI. The CDR3 spells CASSYSTNTEAFF. The CDR3 DNA sequence: TGTGCCAGCAGTTACTCGACCAACACTGAAGCTTTCTTT.

This rearrangement joins TRBV6-4 to TRBJ1-1; 10 bases are a match to TRBD1. This CDR3 region has 14 residues. From germline, CDR1 is MRHNA and CDR2 SNTAGT. Trimming took 6 bases from V and 1 from J; bases not matched to a gene: 2. DNA of the CDR3: TGTGCCAGCAGCCGGGACAGGGGGAACACTGAAGCTTTCTTT. The encoded protein is CASSRDRGNTEAFF.

Only one count was recorded for this clone. The chain combines TRBV7-9 with TRBJ2-3, with 11 bases lining up with TRBD1. V was clipped by 5 bases and J by 5 bases; unmatched bases: 6. This CDR3 is 15 amino acids long. Germline V gene data show CDR1 as SEHNR and CDR2 as FQNEAQ (reference sequence). CDR3 region: CASSRGTGGGDTQYF. The CDR3 coding sequence is TGTGCCAGCAGCCGGGGGACAGGGGGAGGAGATACGCAGTATTTT.

The rearrangement uses TRBV6-5 and TRBJ1-2; a possible D gene is TRBD1 (5 bases). Looked up from germline, CDR1 is MNHEY and CDR2 is SVGAGI. The CDR3 is 15 residues long. V was clipped by 4 bases and J by 3 bases, with 15 bases between them. As DNA, the CDR3 is TGTGCCAGCAGTTTTTCCGGGGGTGACCACTATGGCTACACCTTC. Protein sequence: CASSFSGGDHYGYTF.

V and J are TRBV6-1 and TRBJ1-1; tentative D call: TRBD1 (5 bases). The germline V gene encodes CDR1 MNHNS and CDR2 SASEGT. The CDR3 contains 13 residues. V gave up 2 bases and J gave up 7 bases, with 11 bases separating them. The CDR3 protein is CASSENLQGEAFF. In DNA, the CDR3 is TGTGCCAGCAGTGAAAATTTGCAGGGTGAAGCTTTCTTT.

The rearrangement joins TRBV6-5 to TRBJ1-4; D might be TRBD1 (5 bases). Per germline, CDR1 MNHEY and CDR2 SVGAGI. CDR3 length: 12 amino acids. V lost 11 bases and J 4 bases, leaving 11 bases between the germline ends. The CDR3, as DNA: TGTGCCGCGGGGCAGAATAATGAAAAACTGTTTTTT. It codes for CAAGQNNEKLFF.

This clone was detected a few times. This chain connects TRBV3-1 (or the pseudogene TRBV3-2) to TRBJ1-6; a possible D gene is TRBD1 (5 bases). The V and J ends lost 6 bases and 7 bases respectively, with 7 bases between them. Germline-derived CDR1 and CDR2 are LGHDT and YNNKEL (reference sequence). This CDR3 contains 12 residues. CDR3 amino acids: CASSRQNSPLHF. CDR3 nucleotide sequence: TGTGCCAGCAGTCGACAGAATTCACCCCTCCACTTT.

J is TRBJ2-1 and V is TRBV7-3, with 7 bases lining up with TRBD2. With V trimmed by 3 bases and J by 1 base, 3 bases remained unmatched. Germline V gene data show CDR1 as SGHTA and CDR2 as FQGTGA. The CDR3 extends over 15 amino acids. For the CDR3, the DNA is TGTGCCAGCAGCTTGGGGGGGACTTCCTACAATGAGCAGTTCTTC. This sequence encodes CASSLGGTSYNEQFF.

The CDR3 here is CAIKTQGPYGYTF. CDR3 nucleotide sequence: TGTGCCATTAAAACGCAGGGACCCTATGGCTACACCTTC. The V call is TRBV10-3, the J call TRBJ1-2; D possibly corresponds to TRBD1 (5 bases). This CDR3 region has 13 residues. Germline assignment: CDR1 ENHRY and CDR2 SYGVKD. Trimming removed 9 bases at V and 4 bases at J, with 15 bases between.

J is TRBJ1-1 and V is TRBV20-1, with D maybe TRBD1 (5 bases). Trimming removed 2 bases at V and 9 bases at J, with 10 bases between. Germline loops: CDR1 DFQATT, CDR2 SNEGSKA (reference sequence). The CDR3 contains 11 residues. Here the CDR3 reads CSARLTDKAFF. CDR3 sequence (DNA): TGCAGTGCTAGATTGACAGATAAAGCTTTCTTT.

The chain links TRBV27 to TRBJ1-4, with no clear D. CDR1 and CDR2 from the germline V gene are MNHEY and SMNVEV (reference sequence). V was trimmed by 4 bases and J by 0 bases, leaving 6 bases between them. The CDR3 consists of 14 residues. The CDR3 sequence: CASSSHATNEKLFF. CDR3 bases: TGTGCCAGCAGTTCCCATGCAACTAATGAAAAACTGTTTTTT.

V gene TRBV7-9 combines with J gene TRBJ1-1; no reliable D call. CDR3 length equals 13 residues. Trimming cost V 3 bases and J 2 bases, with 7 bases left between them. From germline, CDR1 is SEHNR and CDR2 FQNEAQ (reference sequence). CDR3 bases: TGTGCCAGCAGCTTGGAAATCAACACTGAAGCTTTCTTT. Its protein product is CASSLEINTEAFF.

The genes are TRBV7-9 and TRBJ2-5; the D is unclear. This CDR3 is 10 amino acids long. Looked up from germline, CDR1 is SEHNR and CDR2 is FQNEAQ (reference sequence). Trimming pared 6 bases from V and 5 bases from J, leaving 4 bases between. CDR3 sequence: CASRVETQYF. The CDR3 DNA reads TGTGCCAGCAGAGTCGAGACCCAGTACTTC.